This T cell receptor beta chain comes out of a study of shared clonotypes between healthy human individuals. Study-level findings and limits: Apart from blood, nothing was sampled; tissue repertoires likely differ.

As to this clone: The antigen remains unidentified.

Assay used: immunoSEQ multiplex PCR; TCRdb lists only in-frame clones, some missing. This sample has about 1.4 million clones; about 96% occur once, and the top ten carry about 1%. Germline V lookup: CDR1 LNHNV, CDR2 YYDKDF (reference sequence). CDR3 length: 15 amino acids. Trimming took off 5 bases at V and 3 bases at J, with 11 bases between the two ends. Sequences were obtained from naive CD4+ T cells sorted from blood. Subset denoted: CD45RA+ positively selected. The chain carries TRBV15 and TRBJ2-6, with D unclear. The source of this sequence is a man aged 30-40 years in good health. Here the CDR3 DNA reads TGTGCCACCAGCGTCCGAGAGGTTGGGGCCAACGTCCTGACTTTC. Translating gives CATSVREVGANVLTF. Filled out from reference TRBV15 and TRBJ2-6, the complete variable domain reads DAMVIQNPRYQVTQFGKPVTLSCSQTLNHNVMYWYQQKSSQAPKLLFHYYDKDFNNEADTPDNFQSRRPNTSFCFLDIRSPGLGDTAMYLCATSVREVGANVLTFGAGSRLTVL.